The sequence of this T cell receptor beta chain was determined in a study of shared clonotypes between healthy human individuals. Splitting of each subset's genomic DNA was done evenly across several immunoSEQ plates. Each replicate PCR on the sorted subsets used roughly 200 ng DNA (around 31,000 T cell genomes). Clones were sequenced by immunoSEQ multiplex PCR, and TCRdb holds only the in-frame ones, with some missing. Of about 2.4 million clones listed, 80% to 95% are singletons. Note on this clone: Its specificity is unknown.

Findings and limits, study-wide: Non-shared clonotypes had lower generation probabilities than clonotypes shared by all four sorted-subset donors.

Sequenced input: naive CD4+ T cells from PBMCs. The subset is: CD45RA+ positively selected. The sequence came from a man between 18 and 35 years old in good health. Some clones in this sample may be carry-over from other donors' samples.

Here the CDR3 reads CASSVTQGVDGYTF. In nucleotides, the CDR3 is TGTGCCAGCAGCGTAACCCAGGGGGTGGACGGCTACACCTTC. This chain joins TRBV5-6 and TRBJ1-2; 7 bases are a match to TRBD1. The CDR3 has 14 residues. Germline V gives CDR1 SGHDT, CDR2 YYEEEE. Trimming at V came to 4 bases and at J to 8 bases, leaving 11 bases not matched to a gene.